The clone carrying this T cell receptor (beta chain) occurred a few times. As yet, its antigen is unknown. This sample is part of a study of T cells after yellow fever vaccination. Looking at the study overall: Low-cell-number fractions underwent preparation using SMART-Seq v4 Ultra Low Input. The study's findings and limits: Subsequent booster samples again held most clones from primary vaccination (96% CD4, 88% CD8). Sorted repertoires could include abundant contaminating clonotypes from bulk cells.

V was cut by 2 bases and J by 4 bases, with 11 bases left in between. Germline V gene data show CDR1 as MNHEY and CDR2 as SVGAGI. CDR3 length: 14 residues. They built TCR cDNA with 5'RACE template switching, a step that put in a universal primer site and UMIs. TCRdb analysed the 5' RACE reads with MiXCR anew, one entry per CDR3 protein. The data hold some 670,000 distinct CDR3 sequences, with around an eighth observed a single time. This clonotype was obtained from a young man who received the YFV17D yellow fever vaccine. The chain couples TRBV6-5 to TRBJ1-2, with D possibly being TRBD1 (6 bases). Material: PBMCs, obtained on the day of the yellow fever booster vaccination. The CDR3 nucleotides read TGTGCCAGCAGTTACGCGCAGGGGAGCTATGGCTACACCTTC. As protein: CASSYAQGSYGYTF.